Shown below are 12 T cell receptor beta chains from a single sample sequenced in a study of CD8 T cells in ankylosing spondylitis. TCRdb passed the 5' RACE reads through MiXCR, listing each CDR3 protein once. The data show 25,000 to 30,000 distinct CDR3 sequences, 7.9% seen once. Sequencing input: blood. Receptors were obtained from a male donor with ankylosing spondylitis or in good health (not recorded which).

In its sample, this clonotype was seen a few times. The V call is TRBV4-1, the J call TRBJ1-5; perhaps TRBD1 as D (5 bases). Trimming shortened V by 1 base and J by 0 bases, and 7 bases separated the two germline ends. CDR1 MGHRA and CDR2 YSYEKL come from the germline V gene. This CDR3 has 15 residues. The CDR3 is CASSQGQSSNQPQHF. As DNA, the CDR3 is TGCGCCAGCAGCCAAGGACAGAGTAGCAATCAGCCCCAGCATTTT.

This clonotype was seen many times. CDR3 sequence (DNA): TGTGCCAGCAGCTTAACTAGCGGGAATTTAGATACGCAGTATTTT. The encoded protein is CASSLTSGNLDTQYF. This sequence joins TRBV7-2 and TRBJ2-3, with 10 bases that match TRBD2. V lost 2 bases, J lost 5 bases, and 4 bases stayed unmatched. The CDR3 covers 15 residues. From germline, CDR1 is SGHTA and CDR2 FQGNSA.

The sample holds a few counts of this clonotype. The chain has TRBV20-1 and TRBJ2-1; D remains ambiguous. The CDR3 contains 15 residues. V dropped 0 bases and J dropped 1 base, with 10 bases sitting between them. Germline V CDR1 and CDR2: DFQATT, SNEGSKA (reference sequence). Written as DNA, the CDR3 is TGCAGTGCTAGAGATCTGCAGGATTCCTACAATGAGCAGTTCTTC. As protein: CSARDLQDSYNEQFF.

The sample holds many counts of this clonotype. The V call is TRBV12-3 or TRBV12-4, the J call TRBJ2-1; 8 bases agree with TRBD2. This CDR3 has 14 amino acids. V shed 1 base and J 10 bases; nucleotides not matched to a gene: 6. The CDR3 protein is CASSLGTGGLEQFF. The CDR3 bases are TGTGCCAGCAGTTTAGGGACGGGGGGGCTGGAGCAGTTCTTC.

In DNA, the CDR3 is TGTGCCAGCTCACTTTCTCCGGACAGGGACGAGCAGTACGTC. Its translation is CASSLSPDRDEQYV. The V call is TRBV18, the J call TRBJ2-7; 8 nucleotides line up with TRBD1. The CDR3 extends over 14 amino acids. Germline V gives CDR1 KGHSH, CDR2 LQKENI. J lost 5 bases, V lost 4 bases, and 7 bases had no gene match.

This clonotype has just a few counts. The chain links TRBV6-5 to TRBJ1-1; the D is unclear. The germline V gene has CDR1 MNHEY and CDR2 SVGAGI. V was pared by 4 bases and J by 7 bases, with 10 bases between. This CDR3 is built from 12 residues. The CDR3 DNA reads as TGTGCCAGCAGTTCAAGCCTGTTTGAAGCTTTCTTT. Translation gives CASSSSLFEAFF.

The chain couples TRBV24-1 to TRBJ2-1; D gene ambiguous. This CDR3 is built from 15 residues. V dropped 0 bases and J dropped 8 bases, with 13 bases sitting between them. CDR1 KGHDR and CDR2 SFDVKD come from the germline V gene. This CDR3 reads CATSDLRSSVHEQFF. The DNA for the CDR3 is TGTGCCACCAGTGATTTGCGGTCGTCGGTCCATGAGCAGTTCTTC.

This sequence joins TRBV10-3 and TRBJ1-3, with D hard to call. V gave up 10 bases and J gave up 0 bases, with 13 bases separating them. This CDR3 region has 14 residues. Germline CDR1 and CDR2: ENHRY and SYGVKD. CDR3 residues: CATRGNSSGNTIYF. The CDR3 nucleotides read TGTGCCACCAGAGGGAATAGCTCTGGAAACACCATATATTTT.

The chain carries TRBV7-2 and TRBJ2-5; D is ambiguous. CDR3 length: 14 amino acids. Trimming removed 1 base at V and 5 bases at J, with 11 bases between. Looked up from germline, CDR1 is SGHTA and CDR2 is FQGNSA. The chain's CDR3 is CASSLDGAAETQYF. CDR3 coding DNA: TGTGCCAGCAGCTTAGATGGTGCCGCGGAGACCCAGTACTTC.

This clonotype showed up many times. V gene TRBV6-2 or TRBV6-3 combines with J gene TRBJ1-5; D call uncertain. CDR1 and CDR2 (germline): MNHEY, SVGEGT. V gave up 4 bases and J gave up 0 bases, with 7 bases separating them. This CDR3 is built from 14 residues. The CDR3 here is CASSLIGSNQPQHF. CDR3 DNA: TGTGCCAGCAGTTTGATTGGTAGCAATCAGCCCCAGCATTTT.

This clonotype was detected a few times. This rearrangement joins TRBV19 to TRBJ2-2; no clear D. This CDR3 is 13 amino acids long. Germline loops: CDR1 LNHDA, CDR2 SQIVND (reference sequence). Trimming removed 5 bases from V and 5 bases from J, with 9 bases in between. The CDR3 coding sequence is TGTGCCAGTAGTGTTCCTTGGACCGGGGAGCTGTTTTTT. Its translation: CASSVPWTGELFF.

This clonotype came up many times. This chain joins TRBV5-6 and TRBJ2-1; D gene uncertain. CDR3 length equals 16 residues. Trimming stripped 0 bases from V and 4 bases from J, with 14 bases between. The germline V gene has CDR1 SGHDT and CDR2 YYEEEE. CDR3 sequence (DNA): TGTGCCAGCAGCTTGGATCCGTCGGGTGCTTACAATGAGCAGTTCTTC. The encoded protein is CASSLDPSGAYNEQFF.